This entry features one T cell receptor (beta chain) sequence. What it recognizes is unknown. These data come from a study of T cell responses to AZD1222 COVID-19 vaccine. Whole-study results and caveats: Seropositive status at baseline applied to only six AZD1222 recipients. The study found vaccine-associated CD4 TCRs spanning spike, dominant at 160-218 and 743-854. The study sampled repertoires only after the peak T cell response.

Per germline, CDR1 KGHSH and CDR2 LQKENI. The CDR3 has 17 amino acids. V shed 3 bases, J shed 1 base, and the junction held 7 bases outside the gene matches. Clones were sequenced by immunoSEQ multiplex PCR, and TCRdb holds only the in-frame ones, with some missing. The top ten hold roughly 4% of the sample, which has 150,000 to 200,000 clones, approximately 90% seen once. V is TRBV18 and J is TRBJ2-5; 11 bases map to TRBD2. This sequence originates from an adult who received the MenACWY meningococcal vaccine as a control. Sequences were derived from peripheral blood, sampled 28 days after the second dose of the MenACWY control vaccine. The CDR3 protein is CASSPLSGTSGQETQYF. CDR3 nucleotides: TGTGCCAGCTCACCCTTGAGCGGGACTAGCGGCCAAGAGACCCAGTACTTC.